This TCR beta chain came from a study of cytomegalovirus exposure and HLA in healthy donors. The donors were healthy bone marrow donors. In the PCR, 60 Vbeta and 13 Jbeta primers were used. Only in-frame clones appear in the TCRdb table, and some are missing; sequencing was by immunoSEQ multiplex PCR. This sample yields 200,000 to 300,000 clones, of which 82% are seen a single time; roughly 5% belongs to the top ten. The CDR3 is 16 amino acids. Germline V gives CDR1 SGHRS, CDR2 YFSETQ. Between the trimmed V and J ends, which lost 4 bases and 7 bases, there was a span of 21 bases. The sequenced sample consisted of PBMCs. The chain carries TRBV5-1 and TRBJ2-1, with TRBD1 as a possible D gene (7 bases). The TCR sequence derives from a woman aged 40 to 50 in good health and CMV-seropositive. CDR3 coding DNA: TGCGCCAGCAGCCCGCAGACAGGGAGGATTTCAAATGAGCAGTTCTTC. This translates into CASSPQTGRISNEQFF.